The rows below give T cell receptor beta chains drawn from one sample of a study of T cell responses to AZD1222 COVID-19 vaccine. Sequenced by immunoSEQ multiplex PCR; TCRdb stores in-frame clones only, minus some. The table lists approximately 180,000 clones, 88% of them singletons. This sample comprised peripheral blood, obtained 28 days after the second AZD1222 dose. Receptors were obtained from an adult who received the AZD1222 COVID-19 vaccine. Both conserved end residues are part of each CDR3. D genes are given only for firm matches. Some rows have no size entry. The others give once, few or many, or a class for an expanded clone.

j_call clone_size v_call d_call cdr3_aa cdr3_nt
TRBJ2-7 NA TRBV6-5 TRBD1 CASSTDREFHEQYF TGTGCCAGCAGTACGGACAGGGAGTTCCACGAGCAGTACTTC
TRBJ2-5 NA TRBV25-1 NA CASSVVMSAAGETQYF TGTGCCAGCAGTGTCGTCATGTCGGCGGCGGGGGAGACCCAGTACTTC
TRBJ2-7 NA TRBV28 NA CASSDRDTVTYEQYF TGTGCCAGCAGTGACCGGGACACCGTTACCTACGAGCAGTACTTC
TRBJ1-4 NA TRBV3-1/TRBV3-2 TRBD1 CASSPGQGEKLFF TGTGCCAGCAGCCCCGGACAGGGGGAAAAACTGTTTTTT
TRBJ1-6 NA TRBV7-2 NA CASSFSRSDSPLHF TGTGCCAGCAGCTTCTCCCGGTCGGATTCACCCCTCCACTTT
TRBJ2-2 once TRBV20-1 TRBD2 CSASSASGTNTGELFF TGCAGTGCTAGTTCGGCTAGCGGTACGAACACCGGGGAGCTGTTTTTT
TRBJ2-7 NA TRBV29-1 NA CSVGMAEEQYF TGCAGCGTTGGTATGGCGGAAGAGCAGTACTTC
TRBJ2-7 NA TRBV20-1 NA CSAREVYEQYF TGCAGTGCTAGAGAGGTTTACGAGCAGTACTTC
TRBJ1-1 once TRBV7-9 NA CASSSHGQTEAFF TGTGCCAGCAGCTCCCATGGACAGACTGAAGCTTTCTTT
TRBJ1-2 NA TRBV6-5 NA CASTNGFTNYGYTF TGTGCCAGCACCAACGGTTTTACAAACTATGGCTACACCTTC
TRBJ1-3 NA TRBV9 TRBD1 CASSAQGADTIYF TGTGCCAGCAGCGCCCAGGGGGCTGACACCATATATTTT
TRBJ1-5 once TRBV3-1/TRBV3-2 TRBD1 CASSQDGTVRNQPQHF TGTGCCAGCAGCCAAGATGGGACAGTTCGGAATCAGCCCCAGCATTTT
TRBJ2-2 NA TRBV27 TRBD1 CASSQWDRGTTGELFF TGTGCCAGCAGCCAGTGGGACAGGGGTACCACCGGGGAGCTGTTTTTT
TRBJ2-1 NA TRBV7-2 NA CASSLAAAGGEQFF TGTGCCAGCAGCTTAGCGGCTGCCGGGGGTGAGCAGTTCTTC
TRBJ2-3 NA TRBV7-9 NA CASSEVDTQYF TGTGCCAGCAGTGAGGTAGATACGCAGTATTTT
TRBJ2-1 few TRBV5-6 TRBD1 CASIQRGQQYNEQFF TGTGCCAGCATCCAACGGGGACAGCAATACAATGAGCAGTTCTTC
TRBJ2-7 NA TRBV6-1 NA CASSEAGVIYEQYF TGTGCCAGCAGTGAAGCGGGGGTTATCTACGAGCAGTACTTC
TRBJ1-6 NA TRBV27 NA CASSLGVNSPLHF TGTGCCAGCAGTTTGGGGGTCAATTCACCCCTCCACTTT
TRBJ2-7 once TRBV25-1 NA CASSEVGSALSEQYF TGTGCCAGCAGTGAAGTCGGTAGTGCCTTAAGCGAGCAGTACTTC
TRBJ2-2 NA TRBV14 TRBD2 CASSLAGGTGELFF TGTGCCAGCAGCCTAGCGGGAGGGACCGGGGAGCTGTTTTTT
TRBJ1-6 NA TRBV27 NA CASSSIQGPNSPLHF TGTGCCAGCAGTTCGATACAGGGACCTAATTCACCCCTCCACTTT
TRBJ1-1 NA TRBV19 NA CASSIRQDTEAFF TGTGCCAGTAGTATAAGACAGGACACTGAAGCTTTCTTT
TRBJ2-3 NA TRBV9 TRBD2 CASSAPGLATDTQYF TGTGCCAGCAGCGCGCCGGGACTAGCGACAGATACGCAGTATTTT